This entry lists 5 T cell receptor beta chains sequenced from one sample in a study of cytomegalovirus exposure and HLA in healthy donors. This PCR relied on a set of 60 Vbeta primers and 13 Jbeta primers. Sequenced by immunoSEQ multiplex PCR; TCRdb stores in-frame clones only, minus some. This table has about 150,000 clones, under 85% appearing once. The source material was PBMCs. Receptors were obtained from a man between 18 and 35 years old in good health and CMV-seronegative.

The sample holds one count of this clone. The chain recombines TRBV9 with TRBJ2-2, with D tentatively TRBD2 (6 bases). The ends were cut back, 2 bases at V and 4 bases at J, with 12 bases in the middle. The CDR3 covers 15 residues. In germline, CDR1 is SGDLS, CDR2 YYNGEE. CDR3 DNA: TGTGCCAGCAGCGTCGGCCCGGAGGGCACCGGGGAGCTGTTTTTT. It codes for CASSVGPEGTGELFF.

This clone occurred once. The chain couples TRBV4-1 to TRBJ1-6; D call uncertain. The V gene's germline CDR1 is MGHRA and CDR2 YSYEKL. The CDR3 length is 13 residues. The V end lost 6 bases, the J end lost 3 bases, and 6 bases lay between the germline ends. The CDR3 loop reads CASSSNYNSPLHF. CDR3 DNA: TGCGCCAGCAGTTCTAACTATAATTCACCCCTCCACTTT.

This chain joins TRBV28 and TRBJ1-4, with 7 bases lining up with TRBD1. Germline V lookup: CDR1 MDHEN, CDR2 SYDVKM. V lost 6 bases to trimming and J lost 6 bases; unmatched junction nucleotides: 13. CDR3 size: 16 residues. Here the CDR3 DNA reads TGTGCCAGCAGCCTCCCCCGTCGCAGGGGGTATGAAAAACTGTTTTTT. It codes for CASSLPRRRGYEKLFF.

V gene TRBV14 combines with J gene TRBJ2-5; D not certain. Germline CDR1 SGHDN, CDR2 FVKESK. Trimming cost V 3 bases and J 5 bases, with 13 bases left between them. This CDR3 has 14 residues. The CDR3 protein is CASSQSPLAETQYF. Written as DNA, the CDR3 is TGTGCCAGCAGCCAGTCTCCCCTTGCGGAGACCCAGTACTTC.

CDR3 DNA sequence: TGTGCCAGTAGGATATTAATGACAGGGACCACTGAAGCTTTCTTT. Translation gives CASRILMTGTTEAFF. The chain employs TRBV19 and TRBJ1-1; 7 nucleotides line up with TRBD1. This CDR3 spans 15 amino acids. The ends lost 6 bases at V and 4 bases at J; junction bases unmatched: 11. Looked up from germline, CDR1 is LNHDA and CDR2 is SQIVND (reference sequence).